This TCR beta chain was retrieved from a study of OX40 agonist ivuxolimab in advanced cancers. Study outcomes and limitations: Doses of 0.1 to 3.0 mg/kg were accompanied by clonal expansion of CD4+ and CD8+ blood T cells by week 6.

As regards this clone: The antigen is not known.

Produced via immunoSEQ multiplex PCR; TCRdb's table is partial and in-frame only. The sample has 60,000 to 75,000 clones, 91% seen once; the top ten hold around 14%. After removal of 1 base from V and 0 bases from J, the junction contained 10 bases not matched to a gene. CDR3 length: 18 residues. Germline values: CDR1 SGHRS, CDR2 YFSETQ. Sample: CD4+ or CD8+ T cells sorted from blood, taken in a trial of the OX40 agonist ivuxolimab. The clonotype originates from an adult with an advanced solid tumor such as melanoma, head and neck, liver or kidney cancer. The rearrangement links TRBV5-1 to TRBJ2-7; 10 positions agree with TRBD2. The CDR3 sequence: CASSLLGLAGDSSYEQYF. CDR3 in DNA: TGCGCCAGCAGCTTGTTGGGGCTAGCGGGAGATTCCTCCTACGAGCAGTACTTC.